A single sample is the source of the 14 T cell receptor beta chains below, sequenced in a study of control samples from healthy donors and cancer patients. Assay: immunoSEQ multiplex PCR; the TCRdb copy retains only in-frame clones and omits some. The data contain 85,000 to 95,000 clones, about nine tenths of them singletons. The sequenced sample was blood. Receptors originate from a woman in her 70s in good health.

This clone was observed once. This chain uses TRBV18 with TRBJ1-4; 7 positions agree with TRBD1. V shed 6 bases and J 4 bases; nucleotides not matched to a gene: 5. CDR3 length equals 14 residues. CDR1 KGHSH and CDR2 LQKENI come from the germline V gene. The CDR3 spells CASSEGARNEKLFF. The CDR3 bases are TGTGCCAGCTCCGAGGGGGCCCGTAATGAAAAACTGTTTTTT.

CDR3 sequence (DNA): TGTGCCAGCAGCGCGACAGGGGGATTTCAGCCCCAGCATTTT. Translation gives CASSATGGFQPQHF. The rearrangement uses TRBV7-2 and TRBJ1-5, with 9 bases lining up with TRBD1. The ends lost 5 bases at V and 6 bases at J; junction bases unmatched: 5. The CDR3 extends over 14 amino acids. Germline CDR1 is SGHTA and CDR2 is FQGNSA.

The chain is built from TRBV11-2 and TRBJ1-1, with D possibly being TRBD1 (6 bases). Germline CDR1 and CDR2: SGHAT and FQNNGV. CDR3 length: 15 residues. Trimming stripped 4 bases from V and 4 bases from J, with 16 bases between. The CDR3 nucleotides are TGTGCCAGCAGCTCACGGACAGCAAGAGTCACTGAAGCTTTCTTT. It yields the protein CASSSRTARVTEAFF.

The rearrangement uses TRBV28 and TRBJ2-7, with 8 bases fitting TRBD1. The CDR3 has 14 amino acids. CDR1 and CDR2 from the germline V gene are MDHEN and SYDVKM. Trimming cost V 6 bases and J 3 bases; bases outside gene matches: 7. In nucleotides, the CDR3 is TGTGCCAGCAGACGACAGGGGTTGGTCTACGAGCAGTACTTC. Translating it yields CASRRQGLVYEQYF.

The chain uses TRBV10-1 and TRBJ2-5; weak D call: TRBD2 (7 bases). The CDR3 contains 15 residues. Germline lookup yields CDR1 WNHNN and CDR2 SYGVQD (reference sequence). V lost 6 bases, J lost 5 bases, and 19 bases lay in between. CDR3 protein: CASRRGGLGFETQYF. DNA of the CDR3: TGCGCCAGCAGAAGGGGGGGGCTAGGTTTCGAGACCCAGTACTTC.

The J gene is TRBJ2-7, the V gene TRBV11-2; possible D gene TRBD2, 5 bases. This CDR3 has 13 residues. The germline CDR1 and CDR2 sequences are SGHAT and FQNNGV. The ends were cut back, 4 bases at V and 4 bases at J, with 11 bases in the middle. The CDR3 here is CASSSGREYEQYF. Written as DNA, the CDR3 is TGTGCCAGCAGCTCAGGTAGGGAGTACGAGCAGTACTTC. The variable domain in full, completed from reference TRBV11-2 and TRBJ2-7, reads EAGVAQSPRYKIIEKRQSVAFWCNPISGHATLYWYQQILGQGPKLLIQFQNNGVVDDSQLPKDRFSAERLKGVDSTLKIQPAKLEDSAVYLCASSSGREYEQYFGPGTRLTVT.

The rearrangement uses TRBV5-1 and TRBJ2-7; 8 bases are shared with TRBD1. This CDR3 contains 15 residues. Germline lookup yields CDR1 SGHRS and CDR2 YFSETQ. Trimming removed 1 base from V and 6 bases from J; junction bases left unmatched: 9. The CDR3 region has the DNA TGCGCCAGCAGCTTGAGGACAGGGTCTCAGGCCGAGCAGTACTTC. Residues: CASSLRTGSQAEQYF.

The chain is built from TRBV15 and TRBJ2-6; D unresolved. Trimming left V 5 bases short and J 1 base short, with 9 bases between. In germline, CDR1 is LNHNV, CDR2 YYDKDF (reference sequence). The CDR3 extends over 15 amino acids. The CDR3: CATSPPGSGANVLTF. DNA of the CDR3: TGTGCCACCAGCCCACCGGGTTCTGGGGCCAACGTCCTGACTTTC.

The V call is TRBV3-1 (or the pseudogene TRBV3-2), the J call TRBJ2-2, with D perhaps matching TRBD2 (6 bases). This CDR3 is built from 14 residues. Trimming shortened V by 9 bases and J by 2 bases, and 13 bases separated the two germline ends. Germline V CDR1 and CDR2: LGHDT, YNNKEL (reference sequence). CDR3 nucleotides: TGTGCCAGTAGATTGGAGGGAAACACCGGGGAGCTGTTTTTT. This encodes CASRLEGNTGELFF.

The CDR3 coding sequence is TGTGCCAGCAGCGCCAGCGGGAGGAGGGAGACCCAGTACTTC. It translates to CASSASGRRETQYF. The V and J genes are TRBV6-2 or TRBV6-3 and TRBJ2-5; TRBD2 matches 9 bases. Germline V gene data show CDR1 as MNHEY and CDR2 as SVGEGT. The CDR3 is made up of 14 amino acids. With 6 bases clipped from V and 5 bases from J, the junction kept 7 bases outside the gene matches.

This chain uses TRBV4-3 with TRBJ2-3; 12 positions agree with TRBD2. Germline lookup yields CDR1 LGHNA and CDR2 YSLEER. The CDR3 loop spans 18 amino acids. With 1 base clipped from V and 3 bases from J, the junction kept 8 bases outside the gene matches. Here the CDR3 reads CASSQGLAGGPGTDTQYF. DNA of the CDR3: TGCGCCAGCAGCCAAGGGCTAGCGGGAGGGCCTGGGACAGATACGCAGTATTTT.

V and J are TRBV2 and TRBJ1-5, with D perhaps TRBD1 (6 bases). Germline CDR1 and CDR2: SNHLY and FYNNEI. The CDR3 consists of 16 residues. V gave up 5 bases and J gave up 4 bases, with 18 bases separating them. This CDR3 reads CASSPTLDRFNQPQHF. The CDR3 bases are TGTGCCAGCAGTCCCACGCTAGACAGGTTTAATCAGCCCCAGCATTTT.

The rearrangement joins TRBV9 to TRBJ1-3; D not resolved. Germline V gene sequence: CDR1 SGDLS, CDR2 YYNGEE. This CDR3 spans 15 amino acids. V was cut by 5 bases and J by 0 bases, with 12 bases left in between. This CDR3 is CASSTTEGSGNTIYF. CDR3 DNA sequence: TGTGCCAGCAGTACCACCGAGGGCTCTGGAAACACCATATATTTT.

The genes are TRBV5-6 and TRBJ2-6; D is perhaps TRBD2 (5 bases). The V end was cut by 1 base, the J end by 4 bases, with 9 bases between. The CDR3 totals 15 residues. Germline CDR1 and CDR2: SGHDT and YYEEEE. The chain's CDR3 is CASSLPPSGANVLTF. The CDR3 DNA sequence: TGTGCCAGCAGCTTGCCCCCTAGCGGGGCCAACGTCCTGACTTTC. Variable domain in full (rest from reference TRBV5-6 and TRBJ2-6): DAGVTQSPTHLIKTRGQQVTLRCSPKSGHDTVSWYQQALGQGPQFIFQYYEEEERQRGNFPDRFSGHQFPNYSSELNVNALLLGDSALYLCASSLPPSGANVLTFGAGSRLTVL.